This entry lists 28 T cell receptor beta chains sequenced from one sample in a study of identical twins. Using its own MiXCR run on the 5' RACE reads, TCRdb lists one record per CDR3 protein. The sample comprises hundreds of thousands of distinct CDR3 sequences, more than 6.5% of which are singletons, and approximately 2.1% rests with the top ten. Separately, the same data were catalogued under a study of yellow fever vaccine responses in identical twins.

Sequenced material: memory (CD45RO+) T cells sorted from blood. All receptors derive from a woman aged 18-29 years in good health.

The rearrangement links TRBV6-1 to TRBJ1-1; D is unresolved. In germline, CDR1 is MNHNS, CDR2 SASEGT. The CDR3 is 15 residues long. Trimming stripped 6 bases from V and 4 bases from J, with 18 bases between. The CDR3 sequence: CASRKNPTKGTEAFF. CDR3 in DNA: TGTGCCAGCAGGAAAAACCCGACAAAGGGCACTGAAGCTTTCTTT.

The chain employs TRBV18 and TRBJ1-1; 9 nucleotides align to TRBD1. Per germline, CDR1 KGHSH and CDR2 LQKENI. The trim removed 5 bases at V and 1 base at J, leaving 5 bases unmatched. This CDR3 has 15 amino acids. DNA for the CDR3: TGTGCCAGCTCAAGAACAGGGGGCGCGAACACTGAAGCTTTCTTT. It encodes CASSRTGGANTEAFF.

The sample holds many counts of this clonotype. The chain joins TRBV6-4 to TRBJ2-5, with 10 bases identical to TRBD2. Per the germline V gene, CDR1 is MRHNA and CDR2 is SNTAGT. The CDR3 runs 15 residues. The V segment lost 6 bases and the J segment 5 bases; nucleotides outside the gene matches: 9. As DNA, the CDR3 is TGTGCCAGCAGCCTCGTAGCGGGGGGTACGGAGACCCAGTACTTC. Its translation: CASSLVAGGTETQYF.

The chain joins TRBV7-9 to TRBJ2-2, with 11 bases that match TRBD2. Germline loops: CDR1 SEHNR, CDR2 FQNEAQ (reference sequence). The CDR3 sequence is 17 residues long. The V segment lost 4 bases and the J segment 6 bases; nucleotides outside the gene matches: 10. The CDR3, as DNA: TGTGCCAGCAGCTCTTCCGGGACTAGCGGAAACGCCGGGGAGCTGTTTTTT. Translating gives CASSSSGTSGNAGELFF.

This clonotype was detected many times. The chain employs TRBV4-1 and TRBJ2-5; 13 nucleotides align to TRBD2. The CDR3 loop spans 17 amino acids. Germline values: CDR1 MGHRA, CDR2 YSYEKL. The ends lost 6 bases at V and 5 bases at J; junction bases unmatched: 12. The CDR3 nucleotides are TGCGCCAGCAGGCTCGGGACTAGCGGGGTTACTGGGGAGACCCAGTACTTC. Its translation is CASRLGTSGVTGETQYF.

The chain couples TRBV6-5 to TRBJ1-1; D not certain. Trimming took 2 bases from V and 1 from J, leaving 8 bases between them. The CDR3 contains 14 residues. Germline-derived CDR1 and CDR2 are MNHEY and SVGAGI. This CDR3 is CASSYRAKNTEAFF. The DNA for the CDR3 is TGTGCCAGCAGTTACCGCGCTAAGAACACTGAAGCTTTCTTT.

This clonotype was found a few times. CDR3 sequence: CASTLGPGGGETQYF. CDR3 DNA sequence: TGTGCCAGCACCCTAGGGCCGGGGGGTGGCGAGACCCAGTACTTC. V gene TRBV9 combines with J gene TRBJ2-5; TRBD2 aligns across 7 bases. CDR3 length equals 15 residues. Losses at the gene ends were 6 bases for V and 5 bases for J; bases not matched to a gene: 13. Per germline, CDR1 SGDLS and CDR2 YYNGEE.

This clonotype showed up just a few times. The genes are TRBV15 and TRBJ2-3; 7 bases are a match to TRBD1. After removal of 1 base from V and 6 bases from J, the junction contained 10 bases not matched to a gene. CDR1 is LNHNV and CDR2 is YYDKDF in the germline V gene (reference sequence). The CDR3 sequence is 16 residues long. CDR3 DNA: TGTGCCACCAGCAGAGGACAGGGCCCAGCGGAGGATACGCAGTATTTT. Protein: CATSRGQGPAEDTQYF.

This clonotype was picked up a small number of times. The V and J genes are TRBV5-5 and TRBJ1-1, with D possibly being TRBD1 (6 bases). This CDR3 comprises 15 residues. The germline V gene has CDR1 SGHKS and CDR2 YYEKEE (reference sequence). V lost 3 bases and J lost 1, with 13 bases in between. CDR3 bases: TGTGCCAGCAGCTGGGGGCAGGGGCGGAACACTGAAGCTTTCTTT. This encodes CASSWGQGRNTEAFF.

This clonotype was seen many times. V and J are TRBV4-2 and TRBJ2-3; D is possibly TRBD2 (7 bases). The CDR3 contains 16 residues. V lost 2 bases, J lost 4 bases, and 16 bases lay in between. Per germline, CDR1 LGHNA and CDR2 YNFKEQ. The CDR3 DNA follows: TGTGCCAGCAGCCAAAATGGCGGGGGCGGGGCAGATACGCAGTATTTT. It is translated as CASSQNGGGGADTQYF.

This clonotype was detected a few times. The V and J genes are TRBV20-1 and TRBJ2-7, with D possibly TRBD2 on 6 matching bases. Trimming left V 5 bases short and J 1 base short, with 12 bases between. Germline V gene data show CDR1 as DFQATT and CDR2 as SNEGSKA (reference sequence). The CDR3 totals 13 residues. For the CDR3, the DNA is TGCAGTGCTTCTCCCGGGGGTTCCTACGAGCAGTACTTC. Translation: CSASPGGSYEQYF.

Comments on this clonotype: Being one base from a much bigger clone, this may be a read error. This likely comes from a read error, as the CDR3 has no conserved phenylalanine or tryptophan at its end. CDR3: CSARLAGGRGTQYL. The DNA of the CDR3 is TGCAGTGCTCGCTTAGCGGGAGGCCGGGGGACCCAGTACCTC. The V and J genes are TRBV20-1 and TRBJ2-5; 10 bases are a match to TRBD2. CDR1 DFQATT and CDR2 SNEGSKA come from the germline V gene (reference sequence). The CDR3 covers 14 residues. With V trimmed by 5 bases and J by 7 bases, 10 bases remained unmatched.

In DNA form, the CDR3 reads TGTGCCAGCAGTCCCCTTAGCAAGGGGAACTATGGCTACACCTTC. This translates into CASSPLSKGNYGYTF. This chain joins TRBV27 and TRBJ1-2, with a tentative D call TRBD1 (5 bases). Looked up from germline, CDR1 is MNHEY and CDR2 is SMNVEV (reference sequence). With 5 bases removed from V and 2 bases from J, the gap between germline ends came to 15 bases. The CDR3 is 15 amino acids.

This clonotype was detected only a few times. The CDR3 nucleotides are TGTGCCAGCAGTTTACTTGACTCGAAAGAGACCCAGTACTTC. Translating it yields CASSLLDSKETQYF. The chain employs TRBV27 and TRBJ2-5; D gene ambiguous. The germline V and J ends were trimmed by 2 bases and 3 bases, with 10 bases remaining between them. The CDR3 length is 14 residues. Germline V gives CDR1 MNHEY, CDR2 SMNVEV (reference sequence).

In its sample, this clonotype was seen many times. The rearrangement joins TRBV10-3 to TRBJ1-1; no firm D call. V dropped 3 bases and J dropped 5 bases, with 7 bases sitting between them. CDR1 ENHRY and CDR2 SYGVKD come from the germline V gene. The CDR3 covers 12 residues. The CDR3 loop is CAISEGGTEAFF. The CDR3 coding sequence is TGTGCCATCAGTGAAGGTGGAACTGAAGCTTTCTTT.

The V and J genes are TRBV28 and TRBJ2-7; 7 bases map to TRBD1. J lost 3 bases, V lost 7 bases, and 6 bases had no gene match. Germline assignment: CDR1 MDHEN and CDR2 SYDVKM. CDR3 length: 13 amino acids. CDR3 in amino acids: CASNQGGVYEQYV. The CDR3 region has the DNA TGTGCCAGCAACCAAGGGGGCGTCTACGAGCAGTACGTC.

Concerning this clonotype itself: At one of its ends the junction is not consistent with the germline gene, which may arise from a read error. J is TRBJ2-7 and V is TRBV12-3 or TRBV12-4; 7 nucleotides line up with TRBD2. There are 19 residues in the CDR3. The CDR3 bases are TGTGCCTGCAGTACACCTTCTCAGACTAGGGGCGGGAGATCCTACGAGCAGTACTTC. Translating gives CACSTPSQTRGGRSYEQYF.

This clonotype was observed a few times. J is TRBJ2-1 and V is TRBV6-2 or TRBV6-3; 7 bases match TRBD2. Germline CDR1 reads MNHEY; CDR2 reads SVGEGT. CDR3 length: 15 residues. After removal of 4 bases from V and 4 bases from J, the junction contained 7 bases not matched to a gene. The CDR3 DNA sequence: TGTGCCAGCAGTTCTCCCAGCGGGGCATACAATGAGCAGTTCTTC. Amino acids: CASSSPSGAYNEQFF.

On this clonotype itself: Just one base apart from a much larger clone, this may be a read error. The chain has TRBV7-6 and TRBJ2-1, with D perhaps being TRBD1 or TRBD2 (5 bases each). CDR1 is SGHVS and CDR2 is FNYEAQ in the germline V gene. The CDR3 runs to 13 residues. The CDR3 reads CASSQGRNNEHFF. The CDR3 coding sequence is TGTGCCAGCAGCCAGGGACGGAACAATGAGCATTTCTTC.

J is TRBJ2-7 and V is TRBV20-1, with a possible D match to TRBD1 (5 bases). CDR3 length equals 14 residues. The germline V and J ends were trimmed by 3 bases and 0 bases, with 12 bases remaining between them. Looked up from germline, CDR1 is DFQATT and CDR2 is SNEGSKA (reference sequence). CDR3 coding DNA: TGCAGTGCTAGGTCATTGGACACCTCCTACGAGCAGTACTTC. Its protein is CSARSLDTSYEQYF.

This chain joins TRBV6-1 and TRBJ1-5; D unclear. CDR1 and CDR2 (germline): MNHNS, SASEGT. Trimming removed 7 bases at V and 4 bases at J, with 11 bases between. The CDR3 runs 13 residues. CDR3 sequence: CASKLDGNQPQHF. CDR3 nucleotides: TGTGCCAGCAAACTCGACGGAAATCAGCCCCAGCATTTT.

The chain carries TRBV27 and TRBJ1-1, with D perhaps matching TRBD1 (5 bases). Germline V gives CDR1 MNHEY, CDR2 SMNVEV (reference sequence). The CDR3 runs to 12 residues. V dropped 3 bases and J dropped 7 bases, with 9 bases sitting between them. The CDR3 region is CASSFRQNEAFF. CDR3 coding DNA: TGTGCCAGCAGTTTCCGACAGAATGAAGCTTTCTTT.

This chain connects TRBV11-2 to TRBJ2-1; 9 nucleotides match TRBD1. After removal of 1 base from V and 4 bases from J, the junction contained 8 bases not matched to a gene. Germline values: CDR1 SGHAT, CDR2 FQNNGV. The CDR3 has 17 amino acids. The CDR3 sequence is CASSLGPGTGQYNEQFF. For the CDR3, the DNA is TGTGCCAGCAGCTTAGGACCCGGGACAGGGCAATACAATGAGCAGTTCTTC.

In this sample, this clonotype turned up many times. This chain's CDR3 is CASTGEDTEAFF. The CDR3 nucleotides read TGCGCCAGCACTGGGGAGGACACTGAAGCTTTCTTT. The gene calls are TRBV5-1 and TRBJ1-1; D is unclear. Trimming removed 6 bases at V and 3 bases at J, with 9 bases between. Germline CDR1 is SGHRS and CDR2 is YFSETQ. The length of the CDR3 is 12 residues.

This clonotype has at least ten counts. The V and J genes are TRBV12-3 or TRBV12-4 and TRBJ1-5; 7 bases align to TRBD1. The CDR3 sequence is 16 residues long. J gave up 1 base and V 3 bases, and 6 bases lay outside the gene matches. The CDR3 coding sequence is TGTGCCAGCAGTTTCATGGGGACAGTGAGCAATCAGCCCCAGCATTTT. This sequence encodes CASSFMGTVSNQPQHF.

The V and J genes are TRBV5-1 and TRBJ2-7; D is ambiguous. Germline V gene lookup returns CDR1 SGHRS and CDR2 YFSETQ. The CDR3 spans 12 residues. Trimming removed 0 bases at V and 3 bases at J, with 4 bases between. The CDR3 coding sequence is TGCGCCAGCAGCTTGGATGTCTACGAGCAGTACTTC. Translation gives CASSLDVYEQYF.

The gene calls are TRBV2 and TRBJ1-5; no clear D gene. Germline V lookup: CDR1 SNHLY, CDR2 FYNNEI. CDR3 length: 14 amino acids. V was cut by 5 bases and J by 5 bases, with 13 bases left in between. The CDR3 region has the DNA TGTGCCAGCAGTAGCCCCCCGGAGGATCAGCCCCAGCATTTT. Residues: CASSSPPEDQPQHF.

There are many counts of this clonotype. The V gene is TRBV9, the J gene TRBJ1-6; the D gene is possibly TRBD1 (5 bases). V was pared by 3 bases and J by 6 bases, with 13 bases between. Looked up from germline, CDR1 is SGDLS and CDR2 is YYNGEE. This CDR3 spans 15 amino acids. CDR3 DNA sequence: TGTGCCAGCAGCGCCTCCAAGGGGAGTAATTCACCCCTCCACTTT. This codes for CASSASKGSNSPLHF.